One sample yielded the 17 T cell receptor beta chains listed below, sequenced in a study of blood T cell repertoires in COVID-19 (dated by TCRdb to between 2020 and 2021). Libraries were built with the immunoSEQ multiplex PCR assay. This immuneACCESS table, as held by TCRdb, lists in-frame sequences with V and J called but not all clones. Of the missing ones, under half trace to an unresolved V gene in checked studies; the others have no known cause. A total of 150,000 to 200,000 clones appear in this sample, about 79% of them only once. Around 24% of the sample belongs to the ten largest clones. The specimen sequenced was peripheral blood. Every receptor here comes from a woman aged 65 to 85 with acute or convalescent COVID-19.

This clone was recorded a few times. The chain joins TRBV15 to TRBJ2-2; D might be TRBD2 (5 bases). With 4 bases removed from V and 3 bases from J, the gap between germline ends came to 15 bases. The CDR3 sequence is 16 residues long. The germline gives CDR1 LNHNV, CDR2 YYDKDF (reference sequence). CDR3 in amino acids: CATSNLGGSYTGELFF. The CDR3 DNA sequence: TGTGCCACCAGCAACTTAGGCGGGTCGTACACCGGGGAGCTGTTTTTT. Supplemented by reference TRBV15 and TRBJ2-2, the full variable domain reads DAMVIQNPRYQVTQFGKPVTLSCSQTLNHNVMYWYQQKSSQAPKLLFHYYDKDFNNEADTPDNFQSRRPNTSFCFLDIRSPGLGDTAMYLCATSNLGGSYTGELFFGEGSRLTVL.

Only a few counts were recorded for this clone. The chain uses TRBV6-1 and TRBJ1-2, with a weak D call TRBD1 (5 bases). Germline V gives CDR1 MNHNS, CDR2 SASEGT. V lost 3 bases and J 7 bases, leaving 18 bases between the germline ends. The CDR3 has 15 residues. CDR3 amino acids: CASSEGRANVRGYTF. The CDR3 DNA reads as TGTGCCAGCAGTGAGGGCAGGGCTAACGTGCGTGGCTACACCTTC.

The J gene is TRBJ1-1, the V gene TRBV19, with unresolved D. The CDR3 spans 14 residues. CDR1 and CDR2 (germline): LNHDA, SQIVND (reference sequence). Trimming cost V 6 bases and J 0 bases, with 11 bases left between them. CDR3 sequence (DNA): TGTGCCAGTAGCTGGACTGCATTGAACACTGAAGCTTTCTTT. It is translated as CASSWTALNTEAFF.

This clone was recorded a few times. The chain is built from TRBV5-6 and TRBJ2-1; 12 nucleotides line up with TRBD1. The junction had 6 bases not matched to a gene; V was cut back by 0 bases and J by 8 bases. The germline V gene has CDR1 SGHDT and CDR2 YYEEEE. CDR3 length: 16 residues. The DNA for the CDR3 is TGTGCCAGCAGCTTGGCGGGGACAGGGGGCCTCCATGAGCAGTTCTTC. Its protein product is CASSLAGTGGLHEQFF.

This clone was seen more than once but under ten times. J is TRBJ2-4 and V is TRBV2; unclear D gene. Germline V CDR1 and CDR2: SNHLY, FYNNEI. CDR3 length: 14 residues. V lost 6 bases, J lost 3 bases, and 12 bases lay in between. The CDR3 region is CASRPFGGKNIQYF. Here the CDR3 DNA reads TGTGCCAGCAGACCCTTTGGCGGCAAAAACATTCAGTACTTC. Supplemented by reference TRBV2 and TRBJ2-4, the full variable domain reads EPEVTQTPSHQVTQMGQEVILRCVPISNHLYFYWYRQILGQKVEFLVSFYNNEISEKSEIFDDQFSVERPDGSNFTLKIRSTKLEDSAMYFCASRPFGGKNIQYFGAGTRLSVL.

The rearrangement joins TRBV28 to TRBJ1-3, with D perhaps matching TRBD1 (6 bases). The CDR3 spans 16 residues. V lost 1 base, J lost 0 bases, and 10 bases lay in between. Germline V gives CDR1 MDHEN, CDR2 SYDVKM. The CDR3 bases are TGTGCCAGCAGTTTATCGCAGGGGTTCTCTGGAAACACCATATATTTT. Translation: CASSLSQGFSGNTIYF.

The V and J genes are TRBV5-1 and TRBJ1-3; D is unresolved. With 0 bases removed from V and 2 bases from J, the gap between germline ends came to 9 bases. This CDR3 region has 15 residues. The germline V gene has CDR1 SGHRS and CDR2 YFSETQ. The CDR3 DNA reads TGCGCCAGCAGCTTGGATGGGAGCACTGGAAACACCATATATTTT. Its translation: CASSLDGSTGNTIYF.

The V and J genes are TRBV6-1 and TRBJ1-6; D is unclear. The V end lost 3 bases, the J end lost 8 bases, and 5 bases lay between the germline ends. The CDR3 is 12 amino acids. Germline V gives CDR1 MNHNS, CDR2 SASEGT. In nucleotides, the CDR3 is TGTGCCAGCAGTGACGCGGATTCACCCCTCCACTTT. Protein: CASSDADSPLHF.

The V and J genes are TRBV19 and TRBJ1-5; TRBD1 matches at 7 bases. The CDR3 totals 14 residues. CDR1 and CDR2 from the germline V gene are LNHDA and SQIVND (reference sequence). The trim removed 6 bases at V and 4 bases at J, leaving 6 bases unmatched. In DNA, the CDR3 is TGTGCCAGTAGCAACCGGGACAGTAATCAGCCCCAGCATTTT. This codes for CASSNRDSNQPQHF. The complete variable domain, with remaining parts taken from reference TRBV19 and TRBJ1-5, reads DGGITQSPKYLFRKEGQNVTLSCEQNLNHDAMYWYRQDPGQGLRLIYYSQIVNDFQKGDIAEGYSVSREKKESFPLTVTSAQKNPTAFYLCASSNRDSNQPQHFGDGTRLSIL.

This clone appeared a single time. The gene calls are TRBV5-8 and TRBJ1-6, with D tentatively TRBD1 (5 bases). Germline lookup yields CDR1 SGHTS and CDR2 YDEGEE. Trimming stripped 3 bases from V and 8 bases from J, with 12 bases between. This CDR3 has 14 residues. The CDR3 bases are TGTGCCAGCAGCTGGGGGGGGGTGGATTCACCCCTCCACTTT. It yields the protein CASSWGGVDSPLHF.

The J gene is TRBJ2-5, the V gene TRBV2; tentative D call: TRBD2 (7 bases). V was shortened by 3 bases and J by 2 bases, with 25 bases between the two germline ends. Germline V lookup: CDR1 SNHLY, CDR2 FYNNEI. This CDR3 is 19 amino acids long. CDR3 protein: CASSDPGATLAAIQETQYF. DNA for the CDR3: TGTGCCAGCAGTGATCCGGGGGCCACTCTAGCGGCGATTCAAGAGACCCAGTACTTC. Full variable domain (remainder filled in from reference TRBV2 and TRBJ2-5): EPEVTQTPSHQVTQMGQEVILRCVPISNHLYFYWYRQILGQKVEFLVSFYNNEISEKSEIFDDQFSVERPDGSNFTLKIRSTKLEDSAMYFCASSDPGATLAAIQETQYFGPGTRLLVL.

The J gene is TRBJ2-7, the V gene TRBV7-8, with 9 bases lining up with TRBD2. Per germline, CDR1 SGHVS and CDR2 FQNEAQ. CDR3 length: 15 residues. Germline trimming cut 1 base from V and 2 bases from J; bases unmatched to any gene: 3. The CDR3 DNA sequence: TGTGCCAGCAGCTTAGTGGCTAGCGGGACCTACGAGCAGTACTTC. Its protein product is CASSLVASGTYEQYF.

V usage is TRBV15 and J usage is TRBJ2-2; D possibly corresponds to TRBD1 (5 bases). There are 16 residues in the CDR3. Trimming pared 0 bases from V and 6 bases from J, leaving 14 bases between. Germline values: CDR1 LNHNV, CDR2 YYDKDF (reference sequence). CDR3 in DNA: TGTGCCACCAGCAGAGAATCAGGGATTTCTGCCGGGGAGCTGTTTTTT. It yields the protein CATSRESGISAGELFF.

V and J are TRBV5-1 and TRBJ1-2; the D gene is possibly TRBD1 (6 bases). The CDR3 runs 15 residues. Germline CDR1 and CDR2: SGHRS and YFSETQ. The ends were cut back, 0 bases at V and 8 bases at J, with 17 bases in the middle. DNA for the CDR3: TGCGCCAGCAGCTTGGAGGTCTTGGGGGCCGGGGGCTACACCTTC. It is translated as CASSLEVLGAGGYTF.

With regard to this clone: The sample carries other DNA sequences with the same CDR3. The rearrangement joins TRBV11-3 to TRBJ2-3; 11 bases match TRBD2. V shed 5 bases and J 1 base; nucleotides not matched to a gene: 5. The CDR3 has 16 residues. Germline CDR1 and CDR2: SGHNT and YENEEA. For the CDR3, the DNA is TGTGCCAGCAGCCCTGGGACTAGCGGACGCACAGATACGCAGTATTTT. This translates into CASSPGTSGRTDTQYF.

In this sample, this clone turned up once. The chain joins TRBV7-2 to TRBJ2-3; TRBD2 matches 12 bases. Germline trimming cut 2 bases from V and 6 bases from J; bases unmatched to any gene: 6. The germline CDR1 and CDR2 sequences are SGHTA and FQGNSA. The CDR3 runs 16 residues. The CDR3 DNA follows: TGTGCCAGCAGCTTACAAGGACTAGCGGGAACCGATACGCAGTATTTT. It is translated as CASSLQGLAGTDTQYF.

The J gene is TRBJ2-1, the V gene TRBV5-8, with D hard to call. Germline assignment: CDR1 SGHTS and CDR2 YDEGEE. This CDR3 spans 15 amino acids. V lost 2 bases and J 2 bases, leaving 11 bases between the germline ends. In nucleotides, the CDR3 is TGTGCCAGCAGCTTTTTTTCTACTACCTACAATGAGCAGTTCTTC. Translating gives CASSFFSTTYNEQFF.